Described below is a single TCR beta chain sequence and its context. Germline assignment: CDR1 SGHVS and CDR2 FNYEAQ. This CDR3 is built from 15 residues. Trimming took 0 bases from V and 4 from J; bases not matched to a gene: 3. This entry belongs to a study of blood T cell repertoires in COVID-19. Study details: Whether acute or convalescent, the COVID-19 samples came from the United States, Italy and Spain. In each case, the material was cDNA or gDNA derived from T cells, B-cell-depleted T cells, or PBMCs.

Source study methods: Amplification of reference gene primers was used by the study to estimate nucleated cell counts. Here immunoSEQ multiplex PCR was the method, and the copy in TCRdb shows in-frame clones only, minus some. Clone size and the V and J calls come from that table; the DNA yielded D and trimming. The sample includes about 100,000 clones, about 90% of them seen just once. The sequenced material came from peripheral blood. The J gene is TRBJ2-7, the V gene TRBV7-6, with 10 bases that match TRBD1. This sequence was found in a middle-aged man with active COVID-19. CDR3 nucleotide sequence: TGTGCCAGCAGCTTAGCCGGGACAGGGGATTACGAGCAGTACTTC. It translates to CASSLAGTGDYEQYF.